This T cell receptor (beta chain) is drawn from a study of cytomegalovirus exposure and HLA in healthy donors. Study overall: Most genotyped donors, around 78% of around 370, had Caucasian-associated genetic ancestry. Study-wide results and limits: Within an earlier analysis, most TCR beta V segments proved productive either about 87% or about 30% of the time. The classifier reportedly diagnosed cytomegalovirus status with high sensitivity and specificity.

The V end lost 1 base, the J end lost 4 bases, and 10 bases lay between the germline ends. The CDR3 contains 14 residues. In germline, CDR1 is LGHNA, CDR2 YSLEER. With 60 Vbeta and 13 Jbeta primers, the PCR was carried out. Using immunoSEQ multiplex PCR, the repertoire was profiled, and TCRdb retains in-frame clones only, with some absent. The listing records tens of thousands of clones. Concerning this clone itself: What it recognizes is unknown.

This TCR was sampled from a man in his fifties in good health and CMV-seropositive. The chain combines TRBV4-3 with TRBJ2-5; D unclear. The sample comprised PBMCs. The DNA of the CDR3 is TGCGCCAGCAGCCAAGTCTACCTTGGAGAGACCCAGTACTTC. As protein: CASSQVYLGETQYF.